This T cell receptor (beta chain) was retrieved from a study of regulatory T cells in long-lasting Graves disease. Researchers made TCR beta libraries by using iRepertoire HTBI primers and running Arm-PCR on CDR3 regions. Each CDR3 protein is one row after TCRdb ran MiXCR on the multiplex PCR reads. The sample lists roughly 500,000 distinct CDR3 sequences, about 12% seen once, with around 9.3% in the top ten. Time point indicated: newly diagnosed GD, antithyroid drugs for less than 3 months. Extracted PBMC RNA gave rise to the TCR library. This clonotype was seen repeatedly, ten times or more. These same data were also listed under a study on T cells in Graves' hyperthyroidism and ophthalmopathy.

The source of this sequence is a woman aged 25-40 years with Graves disease. The material sequenced was peripheral blood mononuclear cells (PBMCs), taken at new diagnosis, from a patient treated with antithyroid drugs.

In DNA form, the CDR3 reads TGTGCCAGCAGCGGATACACAGGGGAGAAGTTCTTC. It is translated as CASSGYTGEKFF. The rearrangement links TRBV9 to TRBJ2-1; 7 bases map to TRBD1. This CDR3 region has 12 residues. With 3 bases clipped from V and 14 bases from J, the junction kept 8 bases outside the gene matches. From germline, CDR1 is SGDLS and CDR2 YYNGEE.